The following is a TCR beta chain sequence with its context. CDR1 is MGHRA and CDR2 is YSYEKL in the germline V gene. Trimming left V 1 base short and J 0 bases short, with 4 bases between. This CDR3 has 14 residues. This specimen comes from a study of blood T cell repertoires in COVID-19. Study as a whole: The United States, Italy and Spain were the sources of the acute and convalescent COVID-19 samples. The analysed material was cDNA or gDNA that came from T cells, B-cell-depleted T cells, or PBMCs.

Original analysis: For nucleated cells, counts were estimated from reference gene primer amplification. Only in-frame clones appear in the TCRdb table, and some are missing; sequencing was by immunoSEQ multiplex PCR. V, J and clone size are those of that table, while D and trimming were read from the DNA. The sample lists some 46,000 clones, about 87% occurring once. The J gene is TRBJ1-3, the V gene TRBV4-1; unclear D gene. Sequenced input: peripheral blood. This TCR was sampled from a man in his forties or fifties with acute or convalescent COVID-19. The CDR3 loop is CASSQGLSGNTIYF. The CDR3 DNA sequence: TGCGCCAGCAGCCAAGGGCTCTCTGGAAACACCATATATTTT.